This T cell receptor (beta chain) is drawn from a study of response to subunit inactivated influenza vaccine. Germline loops: CDR1 DFQATT, CDR2 SNEGSKA (reference sequence). This CDR3 has 15 residues. Trimming at V came to 6 bases and at J to 4 bases, leaving 13 bases not matched to a gene. TCRdb reprocessed the RT-PCR reads via MiXCR and lists one record per CDR3 protein. Seen here are some 550,000 distinct CDR3 sequences, around 21% observed once, and the top ten hold 2.5% to 3%. These records were also assigned to another study, of T cells expressing NK-cell markers. That study adds: The cDNA for TCR beta came from 5'RACE template switching with UMIs. Of the CD8+ T cells in about 6 donors, roughly 1.0-7.5% belonged to dominant NKG2C+ clonotypes.

The chain joins TRBV20-1 to TRBJ2-7; 9 bases line up with TRBD2. The specimen comprised CD4+ T cells sorted from PBMCs, sampled 12 days after vaccination. The origin of this receptor is a man aged 50-60 years who received an inactivated influenza vaccine. The CDR3 sequence is CSAEGPSGGLYEQYF. CDR3 in DNA: TGCAGTGCCGAAGGGCCGAGCGGGGGGCTGTACGAGCAGTACTTC.